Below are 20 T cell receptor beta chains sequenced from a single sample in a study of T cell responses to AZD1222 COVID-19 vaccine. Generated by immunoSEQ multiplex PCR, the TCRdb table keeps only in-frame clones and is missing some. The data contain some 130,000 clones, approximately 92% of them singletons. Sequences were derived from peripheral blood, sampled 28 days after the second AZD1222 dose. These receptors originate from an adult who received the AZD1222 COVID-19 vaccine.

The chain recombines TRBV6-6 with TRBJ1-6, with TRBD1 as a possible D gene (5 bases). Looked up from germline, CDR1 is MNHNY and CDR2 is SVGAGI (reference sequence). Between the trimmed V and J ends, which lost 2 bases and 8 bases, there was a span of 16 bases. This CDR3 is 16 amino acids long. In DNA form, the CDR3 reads TGTGCCAGCAGTTACAGTCCGGGGACCGGCGATTCACCCCTCCACTTT. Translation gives CASSYSPGTGDSPLHF.

For the CDR3, the DNA is TGTGCCAGCAGCTTGGAAGGACAGGGATTAAGCCCAGATACGCAGTATTTT. This gives the protein CASSLEGQGLSPDTQYF. The J gene is TRBJ2-3, the V gene TRBV5-5; 8 positions match TRBD1. Germline loops: CDR1 SGHKS, CDR2 YYEKEE (reference sequence). The ends lost 0 bases at V and 4 bases at J; junction bases unmatched: 10. The CDR3 length is 17 residues.

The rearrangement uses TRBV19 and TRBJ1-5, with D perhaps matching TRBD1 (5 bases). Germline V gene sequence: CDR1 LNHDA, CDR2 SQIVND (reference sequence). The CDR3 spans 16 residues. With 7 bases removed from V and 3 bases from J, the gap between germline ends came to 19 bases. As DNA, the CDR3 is TGTGCCAGTACACCGGGACCGTTCCTCACCAATCAGCCCCAGCATTTT. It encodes CASTPGPFLTNQPQHF.

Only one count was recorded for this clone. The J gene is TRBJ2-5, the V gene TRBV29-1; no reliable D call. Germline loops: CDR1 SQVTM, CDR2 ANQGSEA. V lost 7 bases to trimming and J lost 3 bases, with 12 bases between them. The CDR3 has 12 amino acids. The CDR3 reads CSASKVEETQYF. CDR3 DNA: TGCAGCGCCTCAAAAGTGGAAGAGACCCAGTACTTC.

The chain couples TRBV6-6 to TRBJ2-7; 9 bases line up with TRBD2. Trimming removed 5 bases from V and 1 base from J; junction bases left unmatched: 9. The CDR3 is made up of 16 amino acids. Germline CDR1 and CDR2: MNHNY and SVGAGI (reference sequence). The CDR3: CASSRMSGGPSYEQYF. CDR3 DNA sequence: TGTGCCAGCAGTAGAATGAGCGGGGGGCCTTCCTACGAGCAGTACTTC.

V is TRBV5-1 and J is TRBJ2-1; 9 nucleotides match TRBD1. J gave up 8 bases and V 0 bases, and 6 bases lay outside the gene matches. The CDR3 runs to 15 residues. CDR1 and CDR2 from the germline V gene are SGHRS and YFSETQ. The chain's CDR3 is CASSLGQGDLHEQFF. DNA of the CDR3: TGCGCCAGCAGCTTGGGACAGGGGGATCTCCATGAGCAGTTCTTC. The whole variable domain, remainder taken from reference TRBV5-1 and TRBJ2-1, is KAGVTQTPRYLIKTRGQQVTLSCSPISGHRSVSWYQQTPGQGLQFLFEYFSETQRNKGNFPGRFSGRQFSNSRSEMNVSTLELGDSALYLCASSLGQGDLHEQFFGPGTRLTVL.

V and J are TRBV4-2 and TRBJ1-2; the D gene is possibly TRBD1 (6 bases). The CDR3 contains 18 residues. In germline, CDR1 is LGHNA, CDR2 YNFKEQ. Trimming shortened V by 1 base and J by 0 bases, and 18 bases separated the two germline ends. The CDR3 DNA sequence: TGTGCCAGCAGCCAAGTGGGACTAGGGGGGGCAACTAACTATGGCTACACCTTC. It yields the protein CASSQVGLGGATNYGYTF.

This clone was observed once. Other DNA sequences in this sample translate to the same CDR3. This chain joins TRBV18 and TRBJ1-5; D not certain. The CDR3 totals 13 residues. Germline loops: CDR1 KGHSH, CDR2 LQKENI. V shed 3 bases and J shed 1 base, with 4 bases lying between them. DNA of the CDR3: TGTGCCAGCTCACCGGGAAGCAATCAGCCCCAGCATTTT. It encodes CASSPGSNQPQHF.

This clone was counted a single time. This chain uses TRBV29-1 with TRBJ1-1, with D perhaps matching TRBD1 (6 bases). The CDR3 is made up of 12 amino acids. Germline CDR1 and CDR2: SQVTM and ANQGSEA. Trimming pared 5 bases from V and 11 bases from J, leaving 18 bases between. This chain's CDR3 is CSVPSQGSGAFF. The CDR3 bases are TGCAGCGTTCCTAGTCAGGGGTCTGGGGCTTTCTTT.

The DNA of the CDR3 is TGCGCCAGCAGCCAAGATGAGGGGGCGAACACTGAAGCTTTCTTT. Protein sequence: CASSQDEGANTEAFF. The chain couples TRBV4-1 to TRBJ1-1; 7 nucleotides agree with TRBD1. CDR1 is MGHRA, CDR2 YSYEKL, per germline. V lost 0 bases to trimming and J lost 1 base; unmatched junction nucleotides: 2. The CDR3 spans 15 residues.

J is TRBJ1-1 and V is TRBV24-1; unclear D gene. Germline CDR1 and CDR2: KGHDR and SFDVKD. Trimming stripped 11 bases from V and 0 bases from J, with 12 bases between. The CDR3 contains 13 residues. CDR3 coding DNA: TGTGCCAGTTACAGAGCTGTGAACACTGAAGCTTTCTTT. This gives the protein CASYRAVNTEAFF.

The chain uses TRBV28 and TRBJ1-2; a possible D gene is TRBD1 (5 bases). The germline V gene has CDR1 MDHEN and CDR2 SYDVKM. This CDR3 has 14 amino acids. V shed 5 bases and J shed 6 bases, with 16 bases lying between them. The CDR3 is CASSPLGEGDGYTF. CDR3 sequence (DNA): TGTGCCAGCAGTCCCCTAGGGGAGGGTGATGGCTACACCTTC.

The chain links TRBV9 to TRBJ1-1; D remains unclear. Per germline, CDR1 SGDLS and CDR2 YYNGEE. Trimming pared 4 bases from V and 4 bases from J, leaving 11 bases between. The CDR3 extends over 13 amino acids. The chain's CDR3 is CASSLRGGTEAFF. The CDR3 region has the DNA TGTGCCAGCAGCCTCCGCGGAGGCACTGAAGCTTTCTTT. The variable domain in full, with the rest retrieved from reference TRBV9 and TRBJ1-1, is DSGVTQTPKHLITATGQRVTLRCSPRSGDLSVYWYQQSLDQGLQFLIQYYNGEERAKGNILERFSAQQFPDLHSELNLSSLELGDSALYFCASSLRGGTEAFFGQGTRLTVV.

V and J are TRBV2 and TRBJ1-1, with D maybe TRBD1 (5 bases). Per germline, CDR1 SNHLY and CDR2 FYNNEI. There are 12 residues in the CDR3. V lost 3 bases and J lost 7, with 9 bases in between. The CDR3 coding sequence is TGTGCCAGCAGTGATGTGACAGATGAAGCTTTCTTT. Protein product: CASSDVTDEAFF.

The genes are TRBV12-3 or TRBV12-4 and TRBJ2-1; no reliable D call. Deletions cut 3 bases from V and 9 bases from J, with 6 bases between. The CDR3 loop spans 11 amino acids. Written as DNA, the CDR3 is TGTGCCAGCAGTTTGGTACGTGAGCAGTTCTTC. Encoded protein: CASSLVREQFF.

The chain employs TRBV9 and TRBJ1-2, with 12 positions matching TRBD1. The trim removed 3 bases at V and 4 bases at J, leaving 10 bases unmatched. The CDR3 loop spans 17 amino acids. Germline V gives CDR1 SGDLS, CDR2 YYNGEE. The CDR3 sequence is CASSADGTGGGGYGYTF. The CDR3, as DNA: TGTGCCAGCAGCGCGGACGGGACAGGGGGCGGCGGCTATGGCTACACCTTC.

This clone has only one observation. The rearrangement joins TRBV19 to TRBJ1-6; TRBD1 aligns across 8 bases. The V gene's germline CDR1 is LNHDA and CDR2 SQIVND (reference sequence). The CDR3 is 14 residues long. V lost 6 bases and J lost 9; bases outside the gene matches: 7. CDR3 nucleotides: TGTGCCAGTAGCGCATCGGACAGGGTTTCACCCCTCCACTTT. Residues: CASSASDRVSPLHF. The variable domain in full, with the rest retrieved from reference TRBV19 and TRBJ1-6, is DGGITQSPKYLFRKEGQNVTLSCEQNLNHDAMYWYRQDPGQGLRLIYYSQIVNDFQKGDIAEGYSVSREKKESFPLTVTSAQKNPTAFYLCASSASDRVSPLHFGNGTRLTVT.

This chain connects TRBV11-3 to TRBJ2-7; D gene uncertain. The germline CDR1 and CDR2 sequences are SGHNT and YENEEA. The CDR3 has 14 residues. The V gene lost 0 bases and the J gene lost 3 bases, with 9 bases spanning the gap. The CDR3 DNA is TGTGCCAGCAGCTTAGAAATTTCGGACTACGAGCAGTACTTC. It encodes CASSLEISDYEQYF.

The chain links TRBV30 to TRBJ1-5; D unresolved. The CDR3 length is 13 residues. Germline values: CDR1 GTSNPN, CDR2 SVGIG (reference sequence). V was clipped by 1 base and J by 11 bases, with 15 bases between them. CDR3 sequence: CAWSGTEGGAQHF. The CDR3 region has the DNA TGTGCCTGGAGTGGGACTGAAGGCGGAGCCCAGCATTTT.

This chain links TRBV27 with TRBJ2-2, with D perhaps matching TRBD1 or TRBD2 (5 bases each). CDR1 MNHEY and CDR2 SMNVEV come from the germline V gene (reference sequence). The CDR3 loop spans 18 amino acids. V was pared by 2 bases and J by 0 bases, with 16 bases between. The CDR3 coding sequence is TGTGCCAGCAGTTTAAGGTGGGGGACGGTTACGAACACCGGGGAGCTGTTTTTT. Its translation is CASSLRWGTVTNTGELFF.